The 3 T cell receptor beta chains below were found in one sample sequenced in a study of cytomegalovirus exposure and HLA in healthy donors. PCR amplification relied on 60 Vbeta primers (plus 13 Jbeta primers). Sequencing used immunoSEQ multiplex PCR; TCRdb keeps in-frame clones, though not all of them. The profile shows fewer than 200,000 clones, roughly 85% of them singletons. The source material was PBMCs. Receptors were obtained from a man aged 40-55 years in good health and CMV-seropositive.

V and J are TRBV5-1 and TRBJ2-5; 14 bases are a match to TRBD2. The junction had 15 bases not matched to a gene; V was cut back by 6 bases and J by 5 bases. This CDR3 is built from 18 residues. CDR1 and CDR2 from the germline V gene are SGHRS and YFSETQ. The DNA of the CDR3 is TGCGCCAGCAACCTCATACCGGGACTAGCGGGAGAGGGGGAGACCCAGTACTTC. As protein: CASNLIPGLAGEGETQYF.

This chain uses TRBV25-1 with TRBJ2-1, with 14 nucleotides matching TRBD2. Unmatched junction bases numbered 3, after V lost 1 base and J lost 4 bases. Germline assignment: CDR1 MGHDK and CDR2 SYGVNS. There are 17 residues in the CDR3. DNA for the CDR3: TGTGCCAGCAGTGAATGGGGACTAGCGGGAGCTTACAATGAGCAGTTCTTC. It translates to CASSEWGLAGAYNEQFF. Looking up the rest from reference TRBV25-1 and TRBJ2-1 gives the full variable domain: EADIYQTPRYLVIGTGKKITLECSQTMGHDKMYWYQQDPGMELHLIHYSYGVNSTEKGDLSSESTVSRIRTEHFPLTLESARPSHTSQYLCASSEWGLAGAYNEQFFGPGTRLTVL.

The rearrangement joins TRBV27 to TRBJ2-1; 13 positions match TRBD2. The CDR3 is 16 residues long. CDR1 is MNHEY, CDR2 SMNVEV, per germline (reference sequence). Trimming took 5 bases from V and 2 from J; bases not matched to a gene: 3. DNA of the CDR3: TGTGCCAGCAGTATGGGGACTAGCGGGGCCTACAATGAGCAGTTCTTC. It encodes CASSMGTSGAYNEQFF.